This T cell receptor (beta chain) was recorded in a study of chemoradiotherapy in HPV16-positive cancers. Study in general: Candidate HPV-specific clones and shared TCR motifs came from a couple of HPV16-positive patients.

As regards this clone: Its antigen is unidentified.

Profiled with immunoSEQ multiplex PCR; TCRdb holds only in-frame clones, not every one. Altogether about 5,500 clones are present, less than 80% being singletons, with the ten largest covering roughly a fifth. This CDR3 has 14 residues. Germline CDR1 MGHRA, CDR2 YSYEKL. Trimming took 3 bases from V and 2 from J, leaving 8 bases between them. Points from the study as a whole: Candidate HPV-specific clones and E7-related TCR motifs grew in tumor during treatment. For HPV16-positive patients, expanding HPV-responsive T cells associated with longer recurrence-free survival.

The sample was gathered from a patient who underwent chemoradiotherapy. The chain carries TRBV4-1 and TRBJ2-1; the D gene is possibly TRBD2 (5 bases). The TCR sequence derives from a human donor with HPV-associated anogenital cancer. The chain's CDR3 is CASSHAGTYNEQFF. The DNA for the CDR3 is TGCGCCAGCAGCCATGCCGGGACCTACAATGAGCAGTTCTTC.